Below, 7 T cell receptor beta chains from the same sample are listed, as sequenced in a study of response to subunit inactivated influenza vaccine. In TCRdb, the RT-PCR reads were re-called with MiXCR into one record per CDR3 protein. This sample has hundreds of thousands of distinct CDR3 sequences; about 25% occur once, and the top ten carry over 1.5%. The sequencing here drew on CD4+ T cells sorted from PBMCs, taken roughly 5 days after vaccination. The source is a man aged 50 or older who received an inactivated influenza vaccine.

CDR3 sequence: CASSLRTGKETQYF. In DNA form, the CDR3 reads TGTGCCAGCAGTTTAAGGACAGGGAAGGAGACCCAGTACTTC. The chain couples TRBV28 to TRBJ2-5; 8 nucleotides agree with TRBD1. The ends lost 2 bases at V and 5 bases at J; junction bases unmatched: 4. The CDR3 loop spans 14 amino acids. Germline CDR1 is MDHEN and CDR2 is SYDVKM.

This clonotype was counted a few times. This chain joins TRBV20-1 and TRBJ2-3; D is undetermined. The CDR3 covers 14 residues. Looked up from germline, CDR1 is DFQATT and CDR2 is SNEGSKA (reference sequence). Trimming pared 1 base from V and 3 bases from J, leaving 11 bases between. The CDR3 DNA reads as TGCAGTGCTAGAGTGCCGGACGGTACAGATACGCAGTATTTT. It codes for CSARVPDGTDTQYF.

This chain links TRBV5-1 with TRBJ1-1, with D possibly matching TRBD1 (5 bases). V lost 2 bases and J lost 5, with 22 bases in between. The CDR3 runs 17 residues. The germline V gene encodes CDR1 SGHRS and CDR2 YFSETQ. CDR3 residues: CASSLNPAGAGVTEAFF. CDR3 bases: TGCGCCAGCAGCTTAAACCCCGCCGGGGCGGGGGTGACTGAAGCTTTCTTT.

This chain connects TRBV7-3 to TRBJ1-1, with 10 positions matching TRBD1. J lost 5 bases, V lost 4 bases, and 7 bases had no gene match. The germline V gene encodes CDR1 SGHTA and CDR2 FQGTGA. The CDR3 runs 15 residues. The CDR3 reads CASSSVPGQGTEAFF. The CDR3 region has the DNA TGTGCCAGCAGCTCGGTCCCGGGACAGGGGACTGAAGCTTTCTTT. Full variable domain (outside the CDR3, taken from reference TRBV7-3 and TRBJ1-1): GAGVSQTPSNKVTEKGKYVELRCDPISGHTALYWYRQSLGQGPEFLIYFQGTGAADDSGLPNDRFFAVRPEGSVSTLKIQRTERGDSAVYLCASSSVPGQGTEAFFGQGTRLTVV.

The V and J genes are TRBV12-3 or TRBV12-4 and TRBJ2-1; possible D gene TRBD1, 6 bases. V was shortened by 8 bases and J by 7 bases, with 36 bases between the two germline ends. The CDR3 has 20 amino acids. As DNA, the CDR3 is TGTGCCAGCGGCTATAGCTTGAGGGGGATAGGACGAAAACCTAGGAATGAGCAGTTCTTC. Its translation is CASGYSLRGIGRKPRNEQFF.

The chain has TRBV28 and TRBJ2-7; D call uncertain. In germline, CDR1 is MDHEN, CDR2 SYDVKM. There are 15 residues in the CDR3. V was cut by 4 bases and J by 2 bases, with 15 bases left in between. The CDR3 protein is CASSSAAGMTYEQYF. The CDR3 coding sequence is TGTGCCAGCAGTTCCGCCGCAGGCATGACCTACGAGCAGTACTTC.

The chain employs TRBV20-1 and TRBJ2-5; 10 bases line up with TRBD1. This CDR3 is built from 14 residues. Per germline, CDR1 DFQATT and CDR2 SNEGSKA (reference sequence). V shed 1 base and J 6 bases; nucleotides not matched to a gene: 5. The DNA for the CDR3 is TGCAGTGCTAGAGGGACAGGGGGAACGAAGACCCAGTACTTC. Its translation is CSARGTGGTKTQYF.